In this sample, the clone carrying this TCR beta chain turned up many times. Its antigen is unidentified. TCRdb independently ran MiXCR on the 5' RACE reads; one entry per CDR3 protein. The data contain 30,000 to 35,000 distinct CDR3 sequences, around a fifth of them singletons. The data originate from a study of T-cell memory formation after mild COVID-19. Study observations and caveats: Clones from the second wave (peaking day 37) had unconfirmed SARS-CoV-2 specificity. CD4/CD8 balance held among clones contracting day 15 to 85, and later expanders leaned CD4+.

J was trimmed by 7 bases and V by 6 bases; bases with no gene match: 5. Germline CDR1 reads MNHEY; CDR2 reads SVGEGT. The CDR3 is 13 residues long. The source is an adult who had mild COVID-19 (a few samples of this study predate the infection). Cell type and time point are not known. The gene calls are TRBV6-2 or TRBV6-3 and TRBJ2-1; 8 bases fit TRBD1. The specimen was PBMCs or a T cell subset sorted from them (not recorded which). Written as DNA, the CDR3 is TGTGCCAGCAGCACCGACAGGGGTAATGAGCAGTTCTTC. Its protein product is CASSTDRGNEQFF.